Listed here are 8 T cell receptor beta chains from one sample, sequenced in a study of blood T cell repertoires in COVID-19. Clones were sequenced by immunoSEQ multiplex PCR, and TCRdb holds only the in-frame ones, with some missing. The sample yields 250,000 to 400,000 clones, around nine tenths seen once. Specimen: peripheral blood. The receptor set was obtained from a man in his fifties with active or convalescent COVID-19.

The chain uses TRBV7-6 and TRBJ2-7; a possible D gene is TRBD2 (5 bases). Germline V gene lookup returns CDR1 SGHVS and CDR2 FNYEAQ. The CDR3 has 14 amino acids. V lost 5 bases to trimming and J lost 5 bases, with 16 bases between them. The CDR3, as DNA: TGTGCCAGCAGCGTTATACCCTACGGGGACGAGCAGTACTTC. Its translation: CASSVIPYGDEQYF.

The J gene is TRBJ2-5, the V gene TRBV28; D unresolved. The CDR3 has 12 residues. CDR1 and CDR2 from the germline V gene are MDHEN and SYDVKM. The V and J ends lost 3 bases and 4 bases respectively, with 6 bases between them. CDR3 amino acids: CASSLRRETQYF. The CDR3 nucleotides are TGTGCCAGCAGTTTGCGGCGAGAGACCCAGTACTTC. The full variable domain, in which reference TRBV28 and TRBJ2-5 provide the parts outside the CDR3, is DVKVTQSSRYLVKRTGEKVFLECVQDMDHENMFWYRQDPGLGLRLIYFSYDVKMKEKGDIPEGYSVSREKKERFSLILESASTNQTSMYLCASSLRRETQYFGPGTRLLVL.

This clone showed up just a few times. V and J are TRBV19 and TRBJ2-2; perhaps TRBD1 as D (5 bases). The V and J ends lost 6 bases and 4 bases respectively, with 18 bases between them. There are 16 residues in the CDR3. Germline V gene sequence: CDR1 LNHDA, CDR2 SQIVND (reference sequence). The CDR3 region has the DNA TGTGCCAGTAGAATTAGTGGCAGGGCGATCACCGGGGAGCTGTTTTTT. Protein product: CASRISGRAITGELFF.

The V and J genes are TRBV5-1 and TRBJ1-2; a possible D gene is TRBD1 (6 bases). The germline gives CDR1 SGHRS, CDR2 YFSETQ. The CDR3 is 15 residues long. The germline V and J ends were trimmed by 0 bases and 5 bases, with 14 bases remaining between them. CDR3 DNA sequence: TGCGCCAGCAGCTTGGAGGATACAGGGCGATATGGCTACACCTTC. It is translated as CASSLEDTGRYGYTF.

The V call is TRBV30, the J call TRBJ1-1; no firm D call. The CDR3 loop spans 14 amino acids. The germline gives CDR1 GTSNPN, CDR2 SVGIG (reference sequence). Deletions cut 3 bases from V and 3 bases from J, with 14 bases between. The CDR3 here is CAWRPGRDDTEAFF. The CDR3 DNA sequence: TGTGCCTGGAGACCCGGGAGGGATGACACTGAAGCTTTCTTT.

The chain couples TRBV12-5 to TRBJ1-1, with TRBD1 as a possible D gene (6 bases). Per the germline V gene, CDR1 is LGHNT and CDR2 is FRNRAP. The CDR3 is 13 residues long. The V end lost 0 bases, the J end lost 4 bases, and 6 bases lay between the germline ends. The CDR3 loop reads CASGLVGGTEAFF. In DNA form, the CDR3 reads TGTGCTAGTGGTTTGGTAGGGGGCACTGAAGCTTTCTTT.

This chain's CDR3 is CASSLGQASSGNTIYF. The CDR3 DNA reads as TGCGCCAGCAGCTTGGGACAGGCCAGCTCTGGAAACACCATATATTTT. The chain combines TRBV5-1 with TRBJ1-3; D is perhaps TRBD1 (6 bases). Trimming removed 0 bases from V and 0 bases from J, with 10 bases in between. The CDR3 runs to 16 residues. Looked up from germline, CDR1 is SGHRS and CDR2 is YFSETQ. Based on the CDR3 plus reference TRBV5-1 and TRBJ1-3, the full variable domain is KAGVTQTPRYLIKTRGQQVTLSCSPISGHRSVSWYQQTPGQGLQFLFEYFSETQRNKGNFPGRFSGRQFSNSRSEMNVSTLELGDSALYLCASSLGQASSGNTIYFGEGSWLTVV.

The table lists this clone with a few counts. V and J are TRBV5-6 and TRBJ2-5; 12 positions match TRBD2. After removal of 2 bases from V and 3 bases from J, the junction contained 5 bases not matched to a gene. The germline CDR1 and CDR2 sequences are SGHDT and YYEEEE. The CDR3 contains 16 residues. CDR3 sequence: CASSFRTSGAKETQYF. Written as DNA, the CDR3 is TGTGCCAGCAGCTTTCGGACTAGCGGGGCAAAAGAGACCCAGTACTTC.